This entry features one T cell receptor beta chain sequence. Its antigen is not identified. An end of the junction differs from the germline gene, which may be a read error. Other DNA sequences from this sample encode an identical CDR3 as well. This sample stems from a study of beta chain features in type 1 diabetes. Study summary: All samples yielded 100 million to 140 million examined sorted cells. The study's findings and limits: People with Type 1 diabetes carried modestly yet significantly shorter TCRB CDR3s in all four CD4+ subsets. Researchers could not determine here whether HLA type influences TCRB rearrangement. With patients and controls alike, PCR might favor shorter templates to an equal degree.

Expressed TCRB transcripts were sequenced because the isolated RNA had all been reverse transcribed beforehand. The protocol was immunoSEQ multiplex PCR, while the TCRdb copy is restricted to in-frame clones and leaves out a portion. The sample consists of over 700,000 clones, about a sixth of them appearing once. CDR3 size: 16 residues. Germline V gene data show CDR1 as SGDLS and CDR2 as YYNGEE. Sequenced: naive CD4+ T cells from blood. The chain couples TRBV9 to TRBJ2-2, with 7 bases matching TRBD2. The source is a woman under 30 in good health. CDR3 loop: CASSHSGSANTGELFF. In DNA form, the CDR3 reads TGTGCCAGCAGCCATAGCGGGTCGGCGAACACCGGGGAACTGTTTTTT.